One and the same sample provided the 22 T cell receptor beta chains below, sequenced in a study of T cell responses to AZD1222 COVID-19 vaccine. Here immunoSEQ multiplex PCR was the method, and the copy in TCRdb shows in-frame clones only, minus some. The table includes more than 150,000 clones, around 92% detected once. This specimen was peripheral blood, taken on day 0 of AZD1222 vaccination. These receptors were obtained from an adult in good health.

The CDR3 region is CASSQDSGGYNEQFF. CDR3 in DNA: TGCGCCAGCAGCCAAGATTCAGGCGGCTACAATGAGCAGTTCTTC. This chain joins TRBV4-1 and TRBJ2-1; D is ambiguous. V lost 0 bases, J lost 3 bases, and 9 bases lay in between. This CDR3 has 15 residues. CDR1 MGHRA and CDR2 YSYEKL come from the germline V gene.

V is TRBV27 and J is TRBJ2-7; D is unresolved. V lost 2 bases, J lost 2 bases, and 7 bases lay in between. The CDR3 is 13 residues long. Germline CDR1 MNHEY, CDR2 SMNVEV (reference sequence). In nucleotides, the CDR3 is TGTGCCAGCAGTTTAAGAGGCGCCTACGAGCAGTACTTC. This gives the protein CASSLRGAYEQYF.

V and J are TRBV19 and TRBJ1-5, with 9 positions matching TRBD1. The CDR3 totals 13 residues. After removal of 8 bases from V and 4 bases from J, the junction contained 3 bases not matched to a gene. Per germline, CDR1 LNHDA and CDR2 SQIVND (reference sequence). CDR3 bases: TGTGCCAGTGGGACAGGGATTAATCAGCCCCAGCATTTT. This translates into CASGTGINQPQHF.

The DNA of the CDR3 is TGTGCCAGCAGCTTGCGTAACACTGAAGCTTTCTTT. It encodes CASSLRNTEAFF. V usage is TRBV5-4 and J usage is TRBJ1-1; no clear D. This CDR3 comprises 12 residues. Germline V gene lookup returns CDR1 SGHNT and CDR2 YYREEE (reference sequence). Trimming removed 1 base from V and 2 bases from J, with 3 bases in between.

This chain joins TRBV19 and TRBJ2-6; D is unclear. V was shortened by 3 bases and J by 3 bases, with 9 bases between the two germline ends. This CDR3 region has 15 residues. Germline-derived CDR1 and CDR2 are LNHDA and SQIVND (reference sequence). Here the CDR3 DNA reads TGTGCCAGTAGTATTGTGAATCGTGGGGCCAACGTCCTGACTTTC. It codes for CASSIVNRGANVLTF.

The chain links TRBV24-1 to TRBJ1-1, with 10 bases matching TRBD1. Per germline, CDR1 KGHDR and CDR2 SFDVKD. Unmatched junction bases numbered 5, after V lost 4 bases and J lost 1 base. This CDR3 is 16 amino acids long. The CDR3 region has the DNA TGTGCCACCAGTGACAGACAGGGGGCTGGGAACACTGAAGCTTTCTTT. Protein product: CATSDRQGAGNTEAFF.

V is TRBV10-3 and J is TRBJ2-5, with D hard to call. Trimming took off 5 bases at V and 2 bases at J, with 9 bases between the two ends. Germline V gene lookup returns CDR1 ENHRY and CDR2 SYGVKD. CDR3 size: 13 residues. The CDR3 nucleotides read TGTGCCATCAGTACCGACTGGCAAGAGACCCAGTACTTC. It yields the protein CAISTDWQETQYF.

This clone was detected once. V usage is TRBV25-1 and J usage is TRBJ1-1, with a weak D call TRBD1 (6 bases). CDR3 length: 13 residues. CDR1 and CDR2 (germline): MGHDK, SYGVNS. Trimming took off 7 bases at V and 5 bases at J, with 14 bases between the two ends. The CDR3 protein is CASTWGGQTEAFF. In DNA, the CDR3 is TGTGCCAGCACCTGGGGGGGGCAAACTGAAGCTTTCTTT.

The gene calls are TRBV29-1 and TRBJ2-1; 16 bases fit TRBD2. V dropped 6 bases and J dropped 7; count of bases not matched to a gene: 9. The CDR3 contains 16 residues. CDR1 and CDR2 (germline): SQVTM, ANQGSEA. The CDR3 nucleotides read TGCAGCGTCCCGGGACTAGCGGGAGGGCGCCGGAATGAGCAGTTCTTC. Amino acids: CSVPGLAGGRRNEQFF.

This chain connects TRBV7-3 to TRBJ2-3; D could derive from TRBD1 or TRBD2 (6 bases each). The V end was cut by 0 bases, the J end by 4 bases, with 11 bases between. Germline lookup yields CDR1 SGHTA and CDR2 FQGTGA. The CDR3 runs 15 residues. The CDR3 is CASSLTYRDSDTQYF. DNA of the CDR3: TGTGCCAGCAGCTTAACGTACAGGGACTCAGATACGCAGTATTTT.

This chain joins TRBV24-1 and TRBJ1-2; 9 positions match TRBD1. Germline CDR1 KGHDR, CDR2 SFDVKD. This CDR3 comprises 15 residues. The V segment lost 4 bases and the J segment 8 bases; nucleotides outside the gene matches: 10. CDR3 DNA: TGTGCCACCAGTGAAACAACAGGGGGCGTCCAGGGCTACACCTTC. Translated, it gives CATSETTGGVQGYTF.

This rearrangement joins TRBV28 to TRBJ1-5; perhaps TRBD1 as D (5 bases). With 8 bases removed from V and 2 bases from J, the gap between germline ends came to 7 bases. The CDR3 loop spans 12 amino acids. Looked up from germline, CDR1 is MDHEN and CDR2 is SYDVKM. In nucleotides, the CDR3 is TGTGCCAGCGGGGACGGCAATCAGCCCCAGCATTTT. Translation gives CASGDGNQPQHF. Supplemented by reference TRBV28 and TRBJ1-5, the full variable domain reads DVKVTQSSRYLVKRTGEKVFLECVQDMDHENMFWYRQDPGLGLRLIYFSYDVKMKEKGDIPEGYSVSREKKERFSLILESASTNQTSMYLCASGDGNQPQHFGDGTRLSIL.

J is TRBJ1-2 and V is TRBV6-4; D gene uncertain. V was pared by 4 bases and J by 6 bases, with 3 bases between. In germline, CDR1 is MRHNA, CDR2 SNTAGT. CDR3 size: 10 residues. CDR3 protein: CASSGDGYTF. The DNA of the CDR3 is TGTGCCAGCAGTGGGGATGGCTACACCTTC.

The chain has TRBV5-1 and TRBJ2-2; maybe TRBD2 (5 bases). Trimming left V 4 bases short and J 1 base short, with 14 bases between. CDR3 length equals 16 residues. CDR1 and CDR2 (germline): SGHRS, YFSETQ. The CDR3 is CASSRGVLENTGELFF. CDR3 in DNA: TGCGCCAGCAGCCGGGGTGTCCTTGAGAACACCGGGGAGCTGTTTTTT.

The chain employs TRBV2 and TRBJ1-2; possibly TRBD1 for D (5 bases). There are 13 residues in the CDR3. Trimming took 3 bases from V and 3 from J, leaving 8 bases between them. CDR1 and CDR2 from the germline V gene are SNHLY and FYNNEI. CDR3 DNA: TGTGCCAGCAGTGAGGGGGAGGACTATGGCTACACCTTC. Amino acids: CASSEGEDYGYTF.

This clone has just one count. This chain uses TRBV28 with TRBJ1-5; D remains unclear. V lost 3 bases, J lost 3 bases, and 9 bases lay in between. The germline CDR1 and CDR2 sequences are MDHEN and SYDVKM. This CDR3 contains 14 residues. As DNA, the CDR3 is TGTGCCAGCAGTTTCCCCCGGGACAATCAGCCCCAGCATTTT. Its protein is CASSFPRDNQPQHF.

Only one count was recorded for this clone. The chain's CDR3 is CASRHREVGELFF. The DNA of the CDR3 is TGTGCCAGCAGACACAGGGAAGTCGGGGAGCTGTTTTTT. The genes are TRBV9 and TRBJ2-2; D is perhaps TRBD1 (6 bases). V lost 5 bases, J lost 7 bases, and 12 bases lay in between. The germline V gene encodes CDR1 SGDLS and CDR2 YYNGEE. CDR3 size: 13 residues.

As concerns this clone: Other DNA sequences in this sample translate to the same CDR3. The chain links TRBV9 to TRBJ2-1, with 11 bases lining up with TRBD2. The V and J ends lost 0 bases and 4 bases, in that order; junction bases with no gene match: 3. CDR3 length: 16 residues. In germline, CDR1 is SGDLS, CDR2 YYNGEE. CDR3 sequence: CASSVGSGGAYNEQFF. Here the CDR3 DNA reads TGTGCCAGCAGCGTAGGTAGCGGGGGGGCTTACAATGAGCAGTTCTTC.

The V and J genes are TRBV2 and TRBJ1-1, with TRBD1 identical over 9 bases. This CDR3 is built from 13 residues. Germline trimming cut 1 base from V and 7 bases from J; bases unmatched to any gene: 1. Germline loops: CDR1 SNHLY, CDR2 FYNNEI. The CDR3 protein is CASSEGQGDEAFF. DNA of the CDR3: TGTGCCAGCAGTGAAGGACAGGGGGATGAAGCTTTCTTT.

The chain is built from TRBV19 and TRBJ1-1; 7 nucleotides align to TRBD1. J lost 11 bases, V lost 6 bases, and 12 bases had no gene match. Germline values: CDR1 LNHDA, CDR2 SQIVND (reference sequence). There are 13 residues in the CDR3. CDR3 nucleotides: TGTGCCAGTAGACCCCCCCGAGGGGGCGCCGCTTTCTTT. This gives the protein CASRPPRGGAAFF.

The chain couples TRBV6-2 or TRBV6-3 to TRBJ1-5; unclear D gene. Germline V lookup: CDR1 MNHEY, CDR2 SVGEGT. The V gene lost 8 bases and the J gene lost 7 bases, with 12 bases spanning the gap. This CDR3 contains 12 residues. In nucleotides, the CDR3 is TGTGCCAGCGGCCAGTCACGCCAGCCCCAGCATTTT. It translates to CASGQSRQPQHF.

The V call is TRBV14, the J call TRBJ1-3; tentative D call: TRBD1 (6 bases). CDR1 and CDR2 (germline): SGHDN, FVKESK. Trimming removed 1 base from V and 4 bases from J, with 11 bases in between. This CDR3 spans 15 amino acids. Here the CDR3 DNA reads TGTGCCAGCAGCCAAGTGCTACAGGGAGGAAACACCATATATTTT. Protein sequence: CASSQVLQGGNTIYF.